This T cell receptor beta chain was identified in a study of cytomegalovirus exposure and HLA in healthy donors. Study-level findings and limits: Reported performance of the classifier showed diagnosis of cytomegalovirus status with high specificity and sensitivity.

V shed 10 bases, J shed 5 bases, and the junction held 6 bases outside the gene matches. Germline V gene lookup returns CDR1 SNHLY and CDR2 FYNNEI. This CDR3 comprises 13 residues. Measured with immunoSEQ multiplex PCR; TCRdb has only the in-frame clones, and not every one. This repertoire shows some 70,000 clones, approximately 97% found once; its top ten account for over 2%. For this clone: Its antigen is unknown.

The TCR comes from a man aged 18 to 29 in good health and CMV-seronegative. The chain recombines TRBV2 with TRBJ2-5; 11 nucleotides align to TRBD1. The sample was PBMCs. The CDR3 DNA follows: TGTGCCACTGGGGACAGGGGGGAGGAGACCCAGTACTTC. Encoded protein: CATGDRGEETQYF. Based on the CDR3 plus reference TRBV2 and TRBJ2-5, the full variable domain is EPEVTQTPSHQVTQMGQEVILRCVPISNHLYFYWYRQILGQKVEFLVSFYNNEISEKSEIFDDQFSVERPDGSNFTLKIRSTKLEDSAMYFCATGDRGEETQYFGPGTRLLVL.